This T cell receptor beta chain was captured by sequencing in a study of vaccination and CD4 T cells after COVID-19. Treatment defined: roughly 10-day PBMC culture with coronavirus spike peptide pools or control peptides (ViraFEST assay). With the Oncomine TCR Beta short-read assay, DNA from cultured CD4+ T cells was sequenced. TCRdb used MiXCR to reprocess the PCR reads, holding one entry per CDR3 protein. The sample holds more than 15,000 distinct CDR3 sequences; roughly 41% are singletons and the top ten take over 8%. J was trimmed by 4 bases and V by 0 bases; bases with no gene match: 8. CDR3 length equals 17 residues. Germline V gene lookup returns CDR1 SGHAT and CDR2 FQNNGV. This clonotype was counted between two and nine times. The antigen remains unidentified.

The V call is TRBV11-2, the J call TRBJ1-2; 10 nucleotides agree with TRBD1. The clonotype comes from a human donor who had recovered from COVID-19. This sample comprised CD4+ T cells from blood, cultured in vitro, obtained after SARS-CoV-2 vaccination. The CDR3 DNA follows: TGTGCCAGCAGCTTAGATGAAGACAGGGGGCGCGGCTATGGCTACACCTTC. As protein: CASSLDEDRGRGYGYTF.